The 2 T cell receptor beta chains reported below all come from one sample, sequenced in a study of T cells after yellow fever vaccination. One entry per CDR3 protein, called by TCRdb with MiXCR from the 5' RACE reads. In the table there are 200,000 to 300,000 distinct CDR3 sequences, approximately 13% of which are singletons. The sample here was CD4+ T cells sorted from PBMCs, taken 45 days after the yellow fever booster vaccination. The receptor source for this set is a man younger than 40 who received the YFV17D yellow fever vaccine.

This clonotype came up a few times. The chain couples TRBV29-1 to TRBJ2-1; weak D call: TRBD2 (6 bases). Germline CDR1 reads SQVTM; CDR2 reads ANQGSEA. With 6 bases removed from V and 4 bases from J, the gap between germline ends came to 16 bases. This CDR3 is 14 amino acids long. CDR3 sequence: CSVRVSGYYNEQFF. For the CDR3, the DNA is TGCAGCGTCAGAGTTAGCGGCTATTACAATGAGCAGTTCTTC.

This clonotype showed up just a few times. The chain joins TRBV7-3 to TRBJ2-5; TRBD1 matches 7 bases. Germline trimming cut 1 base from V and 5 bases from J; bases unmatched to any gene: 10. Germline V lookup: CDR1 SGHTA, CDR2 FQGTGA. The CDR3 is made up of 16 amino acids. CDR3 DNA sequence: TGTGCCAGCAGCTTAATGGGGTACAGGGGTGAGGAGACCCAGTACTTC. It encodes CASSLMGYRGEETQYF.